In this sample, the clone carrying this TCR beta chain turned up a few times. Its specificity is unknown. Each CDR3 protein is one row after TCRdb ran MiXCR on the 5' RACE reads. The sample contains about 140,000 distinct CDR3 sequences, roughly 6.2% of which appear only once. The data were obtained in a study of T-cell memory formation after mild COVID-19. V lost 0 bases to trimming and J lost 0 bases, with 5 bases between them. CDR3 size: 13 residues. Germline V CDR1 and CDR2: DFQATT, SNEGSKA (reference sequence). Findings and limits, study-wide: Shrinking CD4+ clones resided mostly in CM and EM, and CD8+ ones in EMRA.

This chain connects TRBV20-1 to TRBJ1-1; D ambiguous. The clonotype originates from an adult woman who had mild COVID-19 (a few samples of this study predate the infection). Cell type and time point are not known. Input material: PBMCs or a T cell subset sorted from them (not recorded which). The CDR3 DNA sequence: TGCAGTGCTAGAGACCTCATGAACACTGAAGCTTTCTTT. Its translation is CSARDLMNTEAFF.